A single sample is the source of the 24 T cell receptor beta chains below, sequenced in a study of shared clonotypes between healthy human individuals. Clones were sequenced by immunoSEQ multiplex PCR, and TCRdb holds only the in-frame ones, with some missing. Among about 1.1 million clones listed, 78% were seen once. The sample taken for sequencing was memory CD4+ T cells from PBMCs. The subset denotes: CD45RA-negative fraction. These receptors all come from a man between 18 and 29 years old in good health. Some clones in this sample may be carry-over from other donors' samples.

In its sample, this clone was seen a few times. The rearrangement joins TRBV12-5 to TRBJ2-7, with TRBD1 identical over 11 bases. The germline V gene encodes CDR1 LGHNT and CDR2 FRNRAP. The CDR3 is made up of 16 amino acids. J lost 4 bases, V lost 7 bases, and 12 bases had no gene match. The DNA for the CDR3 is TGTGCTAGTGACCTGAACTCTGGACAGGGGGCTTACGAGCAGTACTTC. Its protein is CASDLNSGQGAYEQYF. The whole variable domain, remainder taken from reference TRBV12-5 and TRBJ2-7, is DARVTQTPRHKVTEMGQEVTMRCQPILGHNTVFWYRQTMMQGLELLAYFRNRAPLDDSGMPKDRFSAEMPDATLATLKIQPSEPRDSAVYFCASDLNSGQGAYEQYFGPGTRLTVT.

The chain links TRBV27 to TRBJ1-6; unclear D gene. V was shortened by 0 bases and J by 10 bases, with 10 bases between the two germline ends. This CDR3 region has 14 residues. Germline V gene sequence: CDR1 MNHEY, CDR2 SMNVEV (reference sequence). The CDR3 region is CASSLSIAASPLHF. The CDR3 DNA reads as TGTGCCAGCAGTTTATCGATCGCGGCCTCACCCCTCCACTTT.

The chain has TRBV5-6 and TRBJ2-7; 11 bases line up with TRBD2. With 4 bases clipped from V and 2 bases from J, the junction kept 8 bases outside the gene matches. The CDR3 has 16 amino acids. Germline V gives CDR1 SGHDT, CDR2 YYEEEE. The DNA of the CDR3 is TGTGCCAGCAGCCTCTCGGGACTAGCGGTCACCTACGAGCAGTACTTC. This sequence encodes CASSLSGLAVTYEQYF.

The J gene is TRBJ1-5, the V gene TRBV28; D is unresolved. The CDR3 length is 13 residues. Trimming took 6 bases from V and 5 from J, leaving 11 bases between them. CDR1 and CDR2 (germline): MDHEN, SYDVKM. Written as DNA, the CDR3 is TGTGCCAGCAGGGTCTTTCGACATCAGCCCCAGCATTTT. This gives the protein CASRVFRHQPQHF.

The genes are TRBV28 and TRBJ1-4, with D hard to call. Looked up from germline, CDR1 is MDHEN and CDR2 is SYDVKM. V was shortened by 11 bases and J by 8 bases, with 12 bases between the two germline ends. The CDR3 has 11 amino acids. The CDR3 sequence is CASTPGEKLFF. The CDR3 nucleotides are TGTGCCTCAACACCGGGGGAAAAACTGTTTTTT.

CDR3 region: CASSQSTANYGYTF. Written as DNA, the CDR3 is TGTGCCAGCAGCCAATCGACAGCGAACTATGGCTACACCTTC. The genes are TRBV4-2 and TRBJ1-2, with TRBD1 as a possible D gene (5 bases). Between the trimmed V and J ends, which lost 2 bases and 2 bases, there was a span of 9 bases. Looked up from germline, CDR1 is LGHNA and CDR2 is YNFKEQ. This CDR3 is built from 14 residues.

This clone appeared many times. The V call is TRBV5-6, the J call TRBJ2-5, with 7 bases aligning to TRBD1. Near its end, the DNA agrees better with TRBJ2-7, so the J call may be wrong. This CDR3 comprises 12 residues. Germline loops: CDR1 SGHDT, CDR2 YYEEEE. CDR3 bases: TGTGCCAGCACGCTACAGGGGAGCGAGCAGTACTTC. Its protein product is CASTLQGSEQYF.

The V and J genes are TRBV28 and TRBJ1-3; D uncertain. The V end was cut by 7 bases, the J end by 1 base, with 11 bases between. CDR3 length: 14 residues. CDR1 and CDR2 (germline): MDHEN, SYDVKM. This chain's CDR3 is CASTQAGSGNTIYF. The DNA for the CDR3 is TGTGCCAGCACCCAGGCGGGGTCTGGAAACACCATATATTTT.

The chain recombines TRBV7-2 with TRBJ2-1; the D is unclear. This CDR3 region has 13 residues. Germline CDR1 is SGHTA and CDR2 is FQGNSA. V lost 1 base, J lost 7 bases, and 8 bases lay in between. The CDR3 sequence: CASSLDSGNEQFF. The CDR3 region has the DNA TGTGCCAGCAGCTTAGATTCGGGTAATGAGCAGTTCTTC.

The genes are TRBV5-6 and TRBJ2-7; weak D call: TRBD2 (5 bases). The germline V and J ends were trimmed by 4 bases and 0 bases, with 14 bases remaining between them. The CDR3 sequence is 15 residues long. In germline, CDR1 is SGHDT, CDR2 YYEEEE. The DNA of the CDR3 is TGTGCCAGCAGCCCCTGGCTAGCAGTCTCCTACGAGCAGTACTTC. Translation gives CASSPWLAVSYEQYF.

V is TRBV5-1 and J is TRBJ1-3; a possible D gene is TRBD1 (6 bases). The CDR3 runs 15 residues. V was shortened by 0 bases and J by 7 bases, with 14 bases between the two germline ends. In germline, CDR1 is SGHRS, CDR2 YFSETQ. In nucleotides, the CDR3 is TGCGCCAGCAGCTTGGATCCGGGGGCGAGTAACACCATATATTTT. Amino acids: CASSLDPGASNTIYF.

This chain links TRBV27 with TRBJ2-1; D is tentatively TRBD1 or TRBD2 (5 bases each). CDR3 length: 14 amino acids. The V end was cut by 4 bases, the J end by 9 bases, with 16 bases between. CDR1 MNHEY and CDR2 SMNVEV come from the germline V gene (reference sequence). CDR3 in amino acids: CASSYYRDGSEQFF. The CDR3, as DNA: TGTGCCAGCAGTTATTACCGGGACGGTAGTGAGCAGTTCTTC.

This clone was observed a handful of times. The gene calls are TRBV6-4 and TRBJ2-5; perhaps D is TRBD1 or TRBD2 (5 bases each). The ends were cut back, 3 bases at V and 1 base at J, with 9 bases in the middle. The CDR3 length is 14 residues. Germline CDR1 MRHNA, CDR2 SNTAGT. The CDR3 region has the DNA TGTGCCAGCAGTGAGAGGGGCGGCCAAGAGACCCAGTACTTC. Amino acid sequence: CASSERGGQETQYF.

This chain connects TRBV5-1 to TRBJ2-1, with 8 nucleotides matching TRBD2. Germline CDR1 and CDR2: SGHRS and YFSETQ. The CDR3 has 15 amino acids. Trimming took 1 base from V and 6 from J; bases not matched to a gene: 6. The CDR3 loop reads CASSLQSGSLNEQFF. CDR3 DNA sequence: TGCGCCAGCAGCTTGCAAAGCGGGAGCCTCAATGAGCAGTTCTTC.

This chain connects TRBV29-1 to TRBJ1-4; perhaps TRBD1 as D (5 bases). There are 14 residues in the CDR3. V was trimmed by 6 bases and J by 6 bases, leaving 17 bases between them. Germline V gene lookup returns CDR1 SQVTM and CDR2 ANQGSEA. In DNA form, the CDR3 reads TGCAGCGTCGCAGGTTTTGGGGGGGATGAAAAACTGTTTTTT. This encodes CSVAGFGGDEKLFF.

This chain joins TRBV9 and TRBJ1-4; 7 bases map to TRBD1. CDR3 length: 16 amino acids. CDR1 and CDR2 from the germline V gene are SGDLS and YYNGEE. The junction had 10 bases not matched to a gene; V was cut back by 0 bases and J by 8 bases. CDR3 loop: CASSVVPSGGGEKLFF. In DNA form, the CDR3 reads TGTGCCAGCAGCGTAGTTCCCTCAGGGGGAGGCGAAAAACTGTTTTTT.

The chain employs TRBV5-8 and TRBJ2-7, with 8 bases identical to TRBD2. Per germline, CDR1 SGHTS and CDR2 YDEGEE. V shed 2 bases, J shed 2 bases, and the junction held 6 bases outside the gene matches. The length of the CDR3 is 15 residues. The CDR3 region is CASSLTSGRPYEQYF. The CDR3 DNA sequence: TGTGCCAGCAGCTTAACTAGCGGCCGGCCCTACGAGCAGTACTTC.

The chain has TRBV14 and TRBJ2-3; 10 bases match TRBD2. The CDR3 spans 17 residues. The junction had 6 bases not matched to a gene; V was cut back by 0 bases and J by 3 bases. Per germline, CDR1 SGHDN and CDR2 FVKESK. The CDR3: CASSQDLAGGRTDTQYF. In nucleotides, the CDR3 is TGTGCCAGCAGCCAAGATTTAGCGGGAGGTAGGACAGATACGCAGTATTTT.

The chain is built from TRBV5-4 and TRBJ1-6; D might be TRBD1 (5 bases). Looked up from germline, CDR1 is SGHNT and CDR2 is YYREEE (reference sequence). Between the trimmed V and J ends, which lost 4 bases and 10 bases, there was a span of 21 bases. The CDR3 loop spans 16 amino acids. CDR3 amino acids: CASSAAREGKGSPLHF. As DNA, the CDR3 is TGTGCCAGCAGCGCCGCAAGGGAGGGGAAGGGATCACCCCTCCACTTT.

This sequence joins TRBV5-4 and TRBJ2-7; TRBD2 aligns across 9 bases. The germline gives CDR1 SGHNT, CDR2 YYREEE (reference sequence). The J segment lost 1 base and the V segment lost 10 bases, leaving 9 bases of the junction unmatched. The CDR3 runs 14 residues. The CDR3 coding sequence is TGTGCCTTTGGAGTAGCGGGAGCATCCTACGAGCAGTACTTC. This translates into CAFGVAGASYEQYF.

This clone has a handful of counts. The CDR3 here is CASSTVAGDEETQYF. The CDR3 nucleotides are TGTGCCAGCAGCACCGTAGCGGGAGATGAGGAGACCCAGTACTTC. V usage is TRBV7-7 and J usage is TRBJ2-5; 9 bases are a match to TRBD2. This CDR3 region has 15 residues. The germline V gene encodes CDR1 SSHAT and CDR2 FNYEAQ (reference sequence). V was pared by 5 bases and J by 5 bases, with 9 bases of the junction left unmatched.

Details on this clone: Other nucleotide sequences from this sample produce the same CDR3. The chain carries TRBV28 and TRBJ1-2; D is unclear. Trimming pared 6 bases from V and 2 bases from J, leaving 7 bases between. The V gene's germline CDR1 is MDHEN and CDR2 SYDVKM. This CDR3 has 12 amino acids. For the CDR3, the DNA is TGTGCCAGCAGGGTCTCAAACTATGGCTACACCTTC. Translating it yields CASRVSNYGYTF.

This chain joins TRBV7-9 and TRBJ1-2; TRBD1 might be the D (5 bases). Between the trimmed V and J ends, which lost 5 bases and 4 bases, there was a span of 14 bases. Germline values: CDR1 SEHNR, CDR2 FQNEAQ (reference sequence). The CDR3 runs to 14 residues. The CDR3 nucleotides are TGTGCCAGCAGCCGCGTTGGGGCGGGCTATGGCTACACCTTC. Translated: CASSRVGAGYGYTF.

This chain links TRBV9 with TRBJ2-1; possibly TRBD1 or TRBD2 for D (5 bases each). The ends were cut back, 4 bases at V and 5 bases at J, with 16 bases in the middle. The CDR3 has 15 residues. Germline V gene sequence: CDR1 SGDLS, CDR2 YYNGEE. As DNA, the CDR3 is TGTGCCAGCAGCCCAGGGCGAGCGGTAAACAATGAGCAGTTCTTC. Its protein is CASSPGRAVNNEQFF.